These 9 T cell receptor beta chains were all obtained from the same sample, sequenced in a study of cytomegalovirus exposure and HLA in healthy donors. Both 60 Vbeta primers and 13 Jbeta primers went into the PCR. Sequencing used immunoSEQ multiplex PCR; TCRdb keeps in-frame clones, though not all of them. The table shows around 150,000 clones, with roughly three quarters occurring only once. The specimen was PBMCs. The receptors shown here come from a man in his 60s in good health and CMV-seronegative.

This clone was recorded a few times. The V gene is TRBV15, the J gene TRBJ2-3; tentative D call: TRBD2 (5 bases). The CDR3 consists of 14 residues. Trimming pared 2 bases from V and 7 bases from J, leaving 13 bases between. In germline, CDR1 is LNHNV, CDR2 YYDKDF (reference sequence). The CDR3: CATSRNSEAHTQYF. The CDR3 region has the DNA TGTGCCACCAGCAGAAATAGCGAAGCACATACGCAGTATTTT.

J is TRBJ2-7 and V is TRBV19; D is unclear. The V gene's germline CDR1 is LNHDA and CDR2 SQIVND (reference sequence). CDR3 length: 14 amino acids. V lost 5 bases, J lost 0 bases, and 11 bases lay in between. The CDR3 nucleotides are TGTGCCAGTAGTGAGGCGGTCCCCTCCTACGAGCAGTACTTC. This sequence encodes CASSEAVPSYEQYF.

The rearrangement joins TRBV5-1 to TRBJ1-4; the D is unclear. The CDR3 contains 15 residues. Germline V gives CDR1 SGHRS, CDR2 YFSETQ. V lost 3 bases, J lost 4 bases, and 13 bases lay in between. The DNA for the CDR3 is TGCGCCAGCAGCTCCGTGGGCACAGATAATGAAAAACTGTTTTTT. Translation: CASSSVGTDNEKLFF.

The CDR3 is CASSQKTAWGEKLFF. The CDR3 DNA reads TGTGCCAGCAGCCAGAAGACAGCCTGGGGTGAAAAACTGTTTTTT. The gene calls are TRBV14 and TRBJ1-4, with a tentative D call TRBD1 (5 bases). Between the trimmed V and J ends, which lost 3 bases and 7 bases, there was a span of 15 bases. The germline V gene has CDR1 SGHDN and CDR2 FVKESK. The CDR3 length is 15 residues.

This clone was picked up one time. The rearrangement uses TRBV28 and TRBJ1-4; TRBD1 aligns across 7 bases. Germline CDR1 and CDR2: MDHEN and SYDVKM. Trimming took 7 bases from V and 5 from J; bases not matched to a gene: 10. This CDR3 region has 15 residues. Here the CDR3 reads CASIQSTGTNEKLFF. The CDR3 bases are TGTGCCAGCATTCAATCGACAGGGACAAATGAAAAACTGTTTTTT.

The chain links TRBV9 to TRBJ2-1; 12 bases are shared with TRBD1. This CDR3 has 16 residues. Germline CDR1 SGDLS, CDR2 YYNGEE. J was trimmed by 8 bases and V by 3 bases; bases with no gene match: 9. CDR3 region: CASSGGPGTGGDEQFF. For the CDR3, the DNA is TGTGCCAGCAGCGGAGGGCCCGGGACAGGGGGCGATGAGCAGTTCTTC. Complete variable domain (other parts from reference TRBV9 and TRBJ2-1): DSGVTQTPKHLITATGQRVTLRCSPRSGDLSVYWYQQSLDQGLQFLIQYYNGEERAKGNILERFSAQQFPDLHSELNLSSLELGDSALYFCASSGGPGTGGDEQFFGPGTRLTVL.

The chain has TRBV7-9 and TRBJ2-7; 10 bases match TRBD2. The CDR3 covers 18 residues. From germline, CDR1 is SEHNR and CDR2 FQNEAQ (reference sequence). The J segment lost 6 bases and the V segment lost 4 bases, leaving 18 bases of the junction unmatched. CDR3 residues: CASSSRLGGAGGPGEQYF. DNA of the CDR3: TGTGCCAGCAGCTCAAGGCTGGGAGGAGCGGGAGGGCCGGGCGAGCAGTACTTC.

The V gene is TRBV6-5, the J gene TRBJ1-1; 7 bases align to TRBD1. The V gene end was trimmed by 7 bases and the J gene end by 8 bases; junction bases not matched to a gene: 7. The CDR3 contains 12 residues. CDR1 MNHEY and CDR2 SVGAGI come from the germline V gene. CDR3 in DNA: TGTGCCAGCACTGAACGGACAGGCGAAGCTTTCTTT. Translating gives CASTERTGEAFF.

The chain has TRBV19 and TRBJ2-4, with D tentatively TRBD2 (5 bases). Germline V gene sequence: CDR1 LNHDA, CDR2 SQIVND (reference sequence). V was trimmed by 4 bases and J by 11 bases, leaving 15 bases between them. The CDR3 has 13 residues. CDR3: CASSRETSAFQYF. The CDR3 nucleotides read TGTGCCAGTAGTAGGGAGACCTCGGCGTTTCAGTACTTC. The full variable domain, rest sourced from reference TRBV19 and TRBJ2-4, is DGGITQSPKYLFRKEGQNVTLSCEQNLNHDAMYWYRQDPGQGLRLIYYSQIVNDFQKGDIAEGYSVSREKKESFPLTVTSAQKNPTAFYLCASSRETSAFQYFGAGTRLSVL.